A selection of T cell receptor beta chains follows, all from one sample in a study of shared clonotypes between healthy human individuals. Measured with immunoSEQ multiplex PCR; TCRdb has only the in-frame clones, and not every one. The table lists 180,000 or so clones, approximately 95% of them singletons. Sequenced sample: naive CD4+ T cells sorted from blood. Receptors were obtained from a woman aged 30 to 39 in good health. CDR3s leave out the opening cysteine and the closing phenylalanine or tryptophan. A row's size may be missing; if present it is once, few, many or a size class.

clone_size,v_call,cdr3_length,cdr3_aa
NA,TRBV7-2,12,ASSRGQAFEKLF
NA,TRBV6-6,10,ASSLQGNEQF
NA,TRBV2,16,ASSERGQGGGRQDTQY
few,TRBV30,10,AWGRANQPQH
NA,TRBV2,14,ASSELDKRFTYEQY
NA,TRBV21-1,7,AWGETQY
NA,TRBV7-2,13,ASSLDQGTNYGYT
once,TRBV28,16,ASRHLGYRGPGANVLT
NA,TRBV7-2,12,ASDWTSGSYEQY
NA,TRBV7-9,12,ASSLGQINEKLF
NA,TRBV18,12,ASSPPGGSYEQY
NA,TRBV4-1,14,ASSQDPGLVFYEQY
NA,TRBV5-1,10,ASSPDRYEQY
NA,TRBV6-1,12,ASSEPTLGDEQF
few,TRBV5-1,11,ASSLDLSQPQH
NA,TRBV5-5,16,ASSESTDSQYSNQPQH
once,TRBV28,9,ASSSNYEQY
NA,TRBV5-1,11,ASSLFQNTEAF
NA,TRBV28,12,ASGFPGESYEQY
NA,TRBV28,14,ASSLWGRGSSYEQY
NA,TRBV7-3,11,ARGGGTTYEQY
NA,TRBV29-1,10,SAGGANQPQH
NA,TRBV7-9,10,ASSRGGYEQY
NA,TRBV19,11,ASRQGTSYEQY
NA,TRBV19,11,ASSGGFTGELF
NA,TRBV15,14,ATSFRTSGSRETQY
NA,TRBV19,15,ASSRQGQGSTSYEQY
NA,TRBV30,10,AWSQDQETQY
NA,TRBV11-2,13,ASSLTYSGANVLT
NA,TRBV27,8,ASRHYGYT
NA,TRBV7-9,14,ASSSGQGGAGNTIY
NA,TRBV6-1,13,ASSEALSVPYEQY
NA,TRBV25-1,11,ASKVGGGTEAF
NA,TRBV5-6,11,ASSLDRSYEQY
NA,TRBV6-6,12,ASSYGAGGYEQY
NA,TRBV28,13,ASSSTGTASYEQY
NA,TRBV27,14,ASSPTSGSNTGELF
NA,TRBV19,13,ASSRMGALSYEQY
NA,TRBV28,11,ASSRDRQQGAF
once,TRBV27,9,ASKSTDTQY
NA,TRBV5-4,12,ASSLGAGKRGYT
NA,TRBV28,12,ASSSGLGQGAST
NA,TRBV28,13,ASVGGAGYQETQY
NA,TRBV5-6,11,ASSYQVNTEAF
once,TRBV6-6,11,ATSRGPGGPQH
NA,TRBV2,12,ASSAGQGFDEQY
NA,TRBV18,13,ASSPDGTGNEKLF
few,TRBV28,12,ASRGDARVYEQY
NA,TRBV6-5,12,ASSSDRRNTEAF
NA,TRBV27,12,ASSWRVSGEKLF
NA,TRBV5-1,14,ASSLRWRHSYNEQF
NA,TRBV7-2,11,ASSSPSSYEQY
once,TRBV30,9,AWAQGNEAF